A selection of T cell receptor beta chains follows, all from one sample in a study of cytomegalovirus exposure and HLA in healthy donors. The table came from immunoSEQ multiplex PCR; TCRdb's copy has only in-frame clones and leaves some out. The table includes a few hundred thousand clones, roughly 91% detected once. The specimen was PBMCs. The receptor source for this set is a girl aged 2 to 10 in good health and CMV-seronegative. The CDR3 runs from the conserved cysteine through the conserved F or W. A D gene is named only where the DNA matches it firmly. Some rows mark clone size as missing; the rest say once, few, many or name a class of expanded clone.

CDR3aa: CAWGAGFEGNEQFF
CDR3nt: TGTGCCTGGGGTGCGGGATTTGAAGGGAATGAGCAGTTCTTC
abundance: once
v_gene: TRBV30
d_gene: .
j_gene: TRBJ2-1

CDR3aa: CASSVVPSGTGLRTDTQYF
CDR3nt: TGTGCCAGCAGCGTAGTTCCGTCAGGAACTGGCCTCCGCACAGATACGCAGTATTTT
abundance: .
v_gene: TRBV9
d_gene: .
j_gene: TRBJ2-3

CDR3aa: CASSYLLFSGANVLTF
CDR3nt: TGTGCCAGCAGTTATCTCCTGTTCTCTGGGGCCAACGTCCTGACTTTC
abundance: .
v_gene: TRBV6-5
d_gene: .
j_gene: TRBJ2-6

CDR3aa: CASSPRLAGGYNEQFF
CDR3nt: TGTGCCAGCTCACCAAGGTTAGCGGGAGGCTACAATGAGCAGTTCTTC
abundance: .
v_gene: TRBV18
d_gene: TRBD2
j_gene: TRBJ2-1

CDR3aa: CASSPYGGSTDTQYF
CDR3nt: TGTGCCAGCAGCCCCTATGGCGGGAGCACAGATACGCAGTATTTT
abundance: .
v_gene: TRBV7-2
d_gene: .
j_gene: TRBJ2-3

CDR3aa: CASGWTGLYEQYF
CDR3nt: TGCGCCAGCGGATGGACAGGACTCTACGAGCAGTACTTC
abundance: .
v_gene: TRBV23-1
d_gene: TRBD1
j_gene: TRBJ2-7

CDR3aa: CASSLVSGRHQNTEAFF
CDR3nt: TGTGCCAGCAGCTTAGTGTCTGGGAGACATCAGAACACTGAAGCTTTCTTT
abundance: .
v_gene: TRBV7-8
d_gene: .
j_gene: TRBJ1-1

CDR3aa: CARGQGAGYEQYF
CDR3nt: TGTGCCAGGGGACAGGGGGCCGGCTACGAGCAGTACTTC
abundance: .
v_gene: TRBV2
d_gene: TRBD1
j_gene: TRBJ2-7

CDR3aa: CASSLGDRGLTEAFF
CDR3nt: TGTGCCAGCAGCTTAGGAGACAGGGGGCTTACTGAAGCTTTCTTT
abundance: .
v_gene: TRBV5-5
d_gene: TRBD1
j_gene: TRBJ1-1

CDR3aa: CASSLALAGGIGNEQYF
CDR3nt: TGCGCCAGCAGCTTGGCCCTAGCGGGGGGGATAGGCAACGAGCAGTACTTC
abundance: .
v_gene: TRBV5-1
d_gene: TRBD2
j_gene: TRBJ2-7

CDR3aa: CASSQESVYNEQFF
CDR3nt: TGCGCCAGCAGCCAAGAGTCGGTCTACAATGAGCAGTTCTTC
abundance: .
v_gene: TRBV4-1
d_gene: .
j_gene: TRBJ2-1

CDR3aa: CSVWTGARLAGRETQYF
CDR3nt: TGCAGCGTATGGACAGGCGCTCGACTAGCGGGAAGGGAGACCCAGTACTTC
abundance: .
v_gene: TRBV29-1
d_gene: TRBD2
j_gene: TRBJ2-5

CDR3aa: CASSRLAATYNEQFF
CDR3nt: TGTGCCAGCAGCCGACTAGCGGCCACCTACAATGAGCAGTTCTTC
abundance: .
v_gene: TRBV11-3
d_gene: TRBD2
j_gene: TRBJ2-1

CDR3aa: CAWSSGHYNEQFF
CDR3nt: TGTGCCTGGAGTTCCGGACATTACAATGAGCAGTTCTTC
abundance: .
v_gene: TRBV30
d_gene: .
j_gene: TRBJ2-1

CDR3aa: CASSLGTSGGETQYF
CDR3nt: TGCGCCAGCAGCTTGGGGACTAGCGGGGGGGAGACCCAGTACTTC
abundance: .
v_gene: TRBV5-1
d_gene: TRBD2
j_gene: TRBJ2-5

CDR3aa: CASSDAGFRPQHF
CDR3nt: TGTGCCAGTAGTGACGCGGGTTTTCGGCCCCAGCATTTT
abundance: .
v_gene: TRBV19
d_gene: .
j_gene: TRBJ1-5

CDR3aa: CASGLAGGPGNEQFF
CDR3nt: TGTGCTAGTGGTCTAGCGGGGGGGCCGGGAAATGAGCAGTTCTTC
abundance: .
v_gene: TRBV12-5
d_gene: TRBD2
j_gene: TRBJ2-1

CDR3aa: CASSPDEGGAYGYTF
CDR3nt: TGCGCCAGCAGCCCGGACGAAGGGGGGGCCTATGGCTACACCTTC
abundance: .
v_gene: TRBV5-1
d_gene: .
j_gene: TRBJ1-2

CDR3aa: CASSLANTGELFF
CDR3nt: TGTGCCAGCAGTCTAGCGAACACCGGGGAGCTGTTTTTT
abundance: .
v_gene: TRBV6-4
d_gene: .
j_gene: TRBJ2-2

CDR3aa: CASSYLGTGGSEAFF
CDR3nt: TGTGCCAGCAGTTACTTAGGGACAGGGGGCTCTGAAGCTTTCTTT
abundance: once
v_gene: TRBV6-5
d_gene: TRBD1
j_gene: TRBJ1-1

CDR3aa: CASSLSENTEAFF
CDR3nt: TGTGCCAGCAGCTTATCAGAGAACACTGAAGCTTTCTTT
abundance: .
v_gene: TRBV7-2
d_gene: .
j_gene: TRBJ1-1

CDR3aa: CASSGWGLIDNEQFF
CDR3nt: TGCGCCAGCAGTGGTTGGGGACTAATCGACAATGAGCAGTTCTTC
abundance: .
v_gene: TRBV10-2
d_gene: TRBD2
j_gene: TRBJ2-1

CDR3aa: CASSTDRLNYGYTF
CDR3nt: TGTGCCAGTAGTACGGACAGGTTGAACTATGGCTACACCTTC
abundance: .
v_gene: TRBV19
d_gene: TRBD1
j_gene: TRBJ1-2

CDR3aa: CASSPKGLAGVVIADTQYF
CDR3nt: TGTGCCAGCTCACCGAAGGGACTAGCGGGAGTAGTGATTGCGGATACGCAGTATTTT
abundance: .
v_gene: TRBV18
d_gene: TRBD2
j_gene: TRBJ2-3

CDR3aa: CASSLEVAPKPSESETQYF
CDR3nt: TGTGCCAGCAGCTTAGAAGTAGCCCCGAAACCGAGCGAGTCCGAGACCCAGTACTTC
abundance: once
v_gene: TRBV7-6
d_gene: .
j_gene: TRBJ2-5

CDR3aa: CAWNDRGPEPQHF
CDR3nt: TGTGCCTGGAATGACAGGGGGCCCGAGCCCCAGCATTTT
abundance: .
v_gene: TRBV30
d_gene: TRBD1
j_gene: TRBJ1-5

CDR3aa: CASSKVGTLQEESSYEQYF
CDR3nt: TGTGCCAGCAGCAAAGTAGGTACCCTACAAGAGGAAAGCTCCTACGAGCAGTACTTC
abundance: .
v_gene: TRBV21-1
d_gene: .
j_gene: TRBJ2-7

CDR3aa: CASSQTGGPGTDTQYF
CDR3nt: TGTGCCAGCAGCCAGACGGGGGGGCCGGGCACAGATACGCAGTATTTT
abundance: .
v_gene: TRBV4-2
d_gene: TRBD2
j_gene: TRBJ2-3

CDR3aa: CATSRGGEKLFF
CDR3nt: TGTGCCACCAGCAGGGGGGGGGAAAAACTGTTTTTT
abundance: .
v_gene: TRBV15
d_gene: .
j_gene: TRBJ1-4

CDR3aa: CASSQDLVFAVTDTQYF
CDR3nt: TGCGCCAGCAGCCAAGATCTCGTCTTTGCAGTGACAGATACGCAGTATTTT
abundance: .
v_gene: TRBV4-1
d_gene: .
j_gene: TRBJ2-3

CDR3aa: CASSYRGGETQYF
CDR3nt: TGTGCCAGCAGCTACCGGGGGGGAGAGACCCAGTACTTC
abundance: .
v_gene: TRBV7-9
d_gene: TRBD2
j_gene: TRBJ2-5

CDR3aa: CASSLWGGRSNQPQHF
CDR3nt: TGTGCCAGCAGTTTATGGGGGGGGCGAAGCAATCAGCCCCAGCATTTT
abundance: .
v_gene: TRBV27
d_gene: .
j_gene: TRBJ1-5

CDR3aa: CASSPLGFPGELFF
CDR3nt: TGTGCCAGCAGTCCACTAGGGTTCCCCGGGGAGCTGTTTTTT
abundance: .
v_gene: TRBV6-1
d_gene: .
j_gene: TRBJ2-2

CDR3aa: CASSGEGTYEQYF
CDR3nt: TGCGCCAGCAGTGGGGAGGGAACCTACGAGCAGTACTTC
abundance: .
v_gene: TRBV10-2
d_gene: TRBD2
j_gene: TRBJ2-7

CDR3aa: CASRVDQGASYEQYF
CDR3nt: TGTGCCAGCAGGGTGGATCAGGGGGCTTCCTACGAGCAGTACTTC
abundance: .
v_gene: TRBV6-1
d_gene: TRBD1
j_gene: TRBJ2-7

CDR3aa: CASSAVRAPNEKLFF
CDR3nt: TGTGCCAGCAGCGCGGTGAGGGCCCCTAATGAAAAACTGTTTTTT
abundance: .
v_gene: TRBV5-6
d_gene: .
j_gene: TRBJ1-4

CDR3aa: CASSFYGQTPGNTIYF
CDR3nt: TGTGCCAGCAGTTTCTACGGACAGACCCCTGGAAACACCATATATTTT
abundance: .
v_gene: TRBV28
d_gene: .
j_gene: TRBJ1-3

CDR3aa: CASSATSDGELFF
CDR3nt: TGTGCCAGCTCAGCGACTAGCGACGGGGAGCTGTTTTTT
abundance: .
v_gene: TRBV18
d_gene: TRBD2
j_gene: TRBJ2-2

CDR3aa: CASSMAGGFNEQYF
CDR3nt: TGTGCCAGCAGTATGGCAGGGGGCTTTAACGAGCAGTACTTC
abundance: .
v_gene: TRBV25-1
d_gene: TRBD1
j_gene: TRBJ2-7

CDR3aa: CASSTTGGQNTEAFF
CDR3nt: TGTGCCAGCAGCACTACAGGGGGCCAGAACACTGAAGCTTTCTTT
abundance: .
v_gene: TRBV11-2
d_gene: TRBD1
j_gene: TRBJ1-1

CDR3aa: CASSESGSGVDTQYF
CDR3nt: TGCGCCAGCAGTGAGTCTGGTAGCGGGGTAGATACGCAGTATTTT
abundance: .
v_gene: TRBV10-2
d_gene: TRBD2
j_gene: TRBJ2-3

CDR3aa: CSAWIGQGANEQYF
CDR3nt: TGCAGCGCATGGATAGGACAGGGGGCTAACGAGCAGTACTTC
abundance: .
v_gene: TRBV29-1
d_gene: TRBD1
j_gene: TRBJ2-7

CDR3aa: CSVRDNSYEQYF
CDR3nt: TGCAGCGTCCGGGACAATTCCTACGAGCAGTACTTC
abundance: .
v_gene: TRBV29-1
d_gene: .
j_gene: TRBJ2-7

CDR3aa: CASSQGGQALHSNQPQHF
CDR3nt: TGCGCCAGCAGCCAGGGGGGGCAGGCCCTCCATAGCAATCAGCCCCAGCATTTT
abundance: .
v_gene: TRBV4-1
d_gene: .
j_gene: TRBJ1-5

CDR3aa: CASSGASYEQYF
CDR3nt: TGTGCCAGCAGCGGGGCTTCCTACGAGCAGTACTTC
abundance: .
v_gene: TRBV5-6
d_gene: .
j_gene: TRBJ2-7